One and the same sample provided the 26 T cell receptor beta chains below, sequenced in a study of naive CD8 T cells in extremely preterm neonates (dated by TCRdb to 2015 to 2018). On the study overall, not on this receptor specifically: Compared with the older groups, preterm CDR3s were shorter and closer to germline, carrying fewer N additions and showing less junctional trimming.

No antigen has been assigned to these receptors. Preterm samples were obtained from several extremely preterm deliveries at about 22-28 weeks of gestation. To prepare the library, the immunoSEQ multiplex PCR assay was applied. In TCRdb, the immuneACCESS table is reduced to in-frame sequences with V and J assigned. These tables do not hold every clone; where another copy was compared, an unresolved V gene accounts for under half, and the others remain unexplained. Here the sample has 25,000 or so clones; about 87% occur a single time. Clones ranked in the top ten supply about 0.85% of the sample. The specimen sequenced was naive CD8+ T cells from cord blood. The receptors here all came from a boy who was born preterm.

The chain has TRBV5-1 and TRBJ1-1; D uncertain. The CDR3 runs 13 residues. The germline V gene has CDR1 SGHRS and CDR2 YFSETQ. The V gene lost 0 bases and the J gene lost 4 bases, with 7 bases spanning the gap. For the CDR3, the DNA is TGCGCCAGCAGCTTGGGGGGAAGCACTGAAGCTTTCTTT. Translating gives CASSLGGSTEAFF.

This sequence joins TRBV19 and TRBJ1-1; the D is unclear. The CDR3 has 12 residues. Germline V gives CDR1 LNHDA, CDR2 SQIVND (reference sequence). Trimming shortened V by 2 bases and J by 5 bases, and 6 bases separated the two germline ends. The CDR3 bases are TGTGCCAGTAGTATATCCAGGACTGAAGCTTTCTTT. Amino acid sequence: CASSISRTEAFF.

This clone has just a few counts. The CDR3 bases are TGTGCCAGCAGTTTACCTAATTCACCCCTCCACTTT. Translation gives CASSLPNSPLHF. V gene TRBV27 combines with J gene TRBJ1-6; D unresolved. Germline CDR1 and CDR2: MNHEY and SMNVEV (reference sequence). Between the trimmed V and J ends, which lost 2 bases and 6 bases, there was a span of 2 bases. This CDR3 comprises 12 residues.

This rearrangement joins TRBV6-5 to TRBJ2-5, with D hard to call. Trimming pared 6 bases from V and 2 bases from J, leaving 7 bases between. CDR3 length: 12 amino acids. CDR1 and CDR2 from the germline V gene are MNHEY and SVGAGI. The CDR3: CASSAIQETQYF. The CDR3 DNA follows: TGTGCCAGCAGCGCTATTCAAGAGACCCAGTACTTC.

The chain links TRBV30 to TRBJ2-7; 15 positions agree with TRBD2. In germline, CDR1 is GTSNPN, CDR2 SVGIG (reference sequence). The CDR3 runs 14 residues. The CDR3 DNA sequence: TGTGCATCGGGACTAGCGGGGGGCTCCTACGAGCAGTACTTC. Encoded protein: CASGLAGGSYEQYF. The full variable domain, in which reference TRBV30 and TRBJ2-7 provide the parts outside the CDR3, is SQTIHQWPATLVQPVGSPLSLECTVEGTSNPNLYWYRQAAGRGLQLLFYSVGIGQISSEVPQNLSASRPQDRQFILSSKKLLLSDSGFYLCASGLAGGSYEQYFGPGTRLTVT.

The chain uses TRBV6-6 and TRBJ1-2; D not resolved. Germline CDR1 MNHNY, CDR2 SVGAGI (reference sequence). This CDR3 is 14 amino acids long. Deletions cut 1 base from V and 3 bases from J, with 9 bases between. The CDR3, as DNA: TGTGCCAGCAGTTACTTTCCGACGGACTATGGCTACACCTTC. As protein: CASSYFPTDYGYTF.

This chain joins TRBV27 and TRBJ1-3, with 7 bases that match TRBD1. Germline V gives CDR1 MNHEY, CDR2 SMNVEV (reference sequence). This CDR3 region has 14 residues. V dropped 2 bases and J dropped 2; count of bases not matched to a gene: 0. Here the CDR3 reads CASSLQGAGNTIYF. The CDR3 DNA sequence: TGTGCCAGCAGTTTACAGGGGGCTGGAAACACCATATATTTT.

The chain joins TRBV19 to TRBJ2-6; tentatively, D is TRBD1 (5 bases). The CDR3 has 16 residues. The germline V gene encodes CDR1 LNHDA and CDR2 SQIVND (reference sequence). With 3 bases removed from V and 0 bases from J, the gap between germline ends came to 9 bases. CDR3 DNA sequence: TGTGCCAGTAGTATGGGGCAGCGCTCTGGGGCCAACGTCCTGACTTTC. Translation gives CASSMGQRSGANVLTF.

The chain carries TRBV12-5 and TRBJ2-5; weak D call: TRBD1 (5 bases). The CDR3 contains 11 residues. Trimming removed 4 bases at V and 5 bases at J, with 5 bases between. Germline CDR1 reads LGHNT; CDR2 reads FRNRAP. The CDR3 is CASGYRETQYF. In DNA form, the CDR3 reads TGTGCTAGTGGTTACAGGGAGACCCAGTACTTC.

The chain joins TRBV10-2 to TRBJ1-2, with 11 bases aligning to TRBD1. Germline V gives CDR1 WSHSY, CDR2 SAAADI. This CDR3 is built from 15 residues. The junction had 0 bases not matched to a gene; V was cut back by 1 base and J by 2 bases. The CDR3 region is CASSEWDRGNYGYTF. The CDR3 DNA reads TGCGCCAGCAGTGAGTGGGACAGGGGGAACTATGGCTACACCTTC.

The chain recombines TRBV9 with TRBJ1-5; D may be TRBD1 (5 bases). V was shortened by 2 bases and J by 2 bases, with 5 bases between the two germline ends. This CDR3 contains 13 residues. The germline V gene has CDR1 SGDLS and CDR2 YYNGEE. The DNA of the CDR3 is TGTGCCAGCAGCGTCAGGGGCAATCAGCCCCAGCATTTT. The encoded protein is CASSVRGNQPQHF.

The V call is TRBV25-1, the J call TRBJ2-1; D is perhaps TRBD1 (5 bases). V shed 4 bases and J shed 7 bases, with 17 bases lying between them. This CDR3 is 15 amino acids long. Germline V lookup: CDR1 MGHDK, CDR2 SYGVNS. The CDR3 loop reads CASSVGGYGANEQFF. CDR3 coding DNA: TGTGCCAGCAGTGTGGGTGGGTATGGGGCTAATGAGCAGTTCTTC.

CDR3 coding DNA: TGCGCCAGCAGCCAACCGGGACAGGGTCAGCCCCAGCATTTT. It is translated as CASSQPGQGQPQHF. The chain is built from TRBV4-1 and TRBJ1-5, with 9 bases matching TRBD1. The junction had 2 bases not matched to a gene; V was cut back by 2 bases and J by 6 bases. The CDR3 is 14 residues long. Germline-derived CDR1 and CDR2 are MGHRA and YSYEKL.

CDR3 region: CASSVDSQETQYF. The DNA of the CDR3 is TGTGCCAGCAGCGTAGACTCCCAAGAGACCCAGTACTTC. The chain combines TRBV9 with TRBJ2-5, with D uncertain. This CDR3 comprises 13 residues. Germline CDR1 and CDR2: SGDLS and YYNGEE. The ends were cut back, 0 bases at V and 1 base at J, with 4 bases in the middle.

J is TRBJ2-7 and V is TRBV7-2; D call uncertain. The CDR3 totals 13 residues. The V end was cut by 1 base, the J end by 2 bases, with 6 bases between. From germline, CDR1 is SGHTA and CDR2 FQGNSA. The CDR3 reads CASSLEATYEQYF. CDR3 bases: TGTGCCAGCAGCTTAGAGGCAACCTACGAGCAGTACTTC.

This sequence joins TRBV7-9 and TRBJ2-7; D is uncertain. The CDR3 consists of 11 residues. Germline V lookup: CDR1 SEHNR, CDR2 FQNEAQ (reference sequence). Trimming took off 3 bases at V and 4 bases at J, with 4 bases between the two ends. CDR3 nucleotides: TGTGCCAGCAGCTTGTTGTACGAGCAGTACTTC. Amino acid sequence: CASSLLYEQYF.

The chain carries TRBV6-5 and TRBJ2-1, with unresolved D. Between the trimmed V and J ends, which lost 2 bases and 8 bases, there was a span of 7 bases. The CDR3 spans 12 residues. Germline CDR1 reads MNHEY; CDR2 reads SVGAGI. CDR3 coding DNA: TGTGCCAGCAGTTACGGAGTCCATGAGCAGTTCTTC. It codes for CASSYGVHEQFF.

V gene TRBV5-4 combines with J gene TRBJ1-2; D gene unclear. The germline gives CDR1 SGHNT, CDR2 YYREEE (reference sequence). The CDR3 runs 12 residues. Deletions cut 4 bases from V and 2 bases from J, with 6 bases between. For the CDR3, the DNA is TGTGCCAGCAGCGACAAAAACTATGGCTACACCTTC. This encodes CASSDKNYGYTF.

The V gene is TRBV5-8, the J gene TRBJ2-3; 8 bases line up with TRBD2. The CDR3 runs 13 residues. Germline V gene sequence: CDR1 SGHTS, CDR2 YDEGEE. V dropped 2 bases and J dropped 4; count of bases not matched to a gene: 0. CDR3 protein: CASSFGGADTQYF. CDR3 bases: TGTGCCAGCAGCTTCGGGGGGGCAGATACGCAGTATTTT. The full variable domain, its missing parts supplied by reference TRBV5-8 and TRBJ2-3, is EAGVTQSPTHLIKTRGQQATLRCSPISGHTSVYWYQQALGLGLQFLLWYDEGEERNRGNFPPRFSGRQFPNYSSELNVNALELEDSALYLCASSFGGADTQYFGPGTRLTVL.

This sequence joins TRBV14 and TRBJ2-1; 9 nucleotides match TRBD1. The CDR3 extends over 15 amino acids. Germline loops: CDR1 SGHDN, CDR2 FVKESK. Trimming cost V 4 bases and J 8 bases; bases outside gene matches: 9. CDR3 coding DNA: TGTGCCAGCAGCCGATGGGACAGGGTTAGGGATGAGCAGTTCTTC. It encodes CASSRWDRVRDEQFF.

The chain recombines TRBV6-4 with TRBJ2-7; 14 bases map to TRBD2. V lost 1 base, J lost 4 bases, and 0 bases stayed unmatched. This CDR3 region has 15 residues. Germline V lookup: CDR1 MRHNA, CDR2 SNTAGT. CDR3 amino acids: CASSDWTSGGYEQYF. CDR3 coding DNA: TGTGCCAGCAGTGACTGGACTAGCGGGGGGTACGAGCAGTACTTC.

The chain is built from TRBV27 and TRBJ1-2; D is uncertain. V dropped 2 bases and J dropped 5 bases, with 3 bases sitting between them. CDR3 length: 11 residues. CDR1 MNHEY and CDR2 SMNVEV come from the germline V gene (reference sequence). In DNA form, the CDR3 reads TGTGCCAGCAGTTTACAATATGGCTACACCTTC. Residues: CASSLQYGYTF.

The chain employs TRBV7-9 and TRBJ1-5, with 8 bases fitting TRBD1. With V trimmed by 4 bases and J by 0 bases, 5 bases remained unmatched. The CDR3 loop spans 16 amino acids. The germline V gene has CDR1 SEHNR and CDR2 FQNEAQ (reference sequence). The CDR3: CASSSSGQGSNQPQHF. The DNA of the CDR3 is TGTGCCAGCAGCTCTAGCGGACAGGGTAGCAATCAGCCCCAGCATTTT.

The chain has TRBV10-3 and TRBJ2-1; tentatively, D is TRBD1 (6 bases). There are 11 residues in the CDR3. Germline V gene lookup returns CDR1 ENHRY and CDR2 SYGVKD. Trimming took 10 bases from V and 6 from J, leaving 10 bases between them. CDR3 coding DNA: TGTGCCACCACGACAGGCAATGAGCAGTTCTTC. It specifies CATTTGNEQFF.

The chain joins TRBV6-5 to TRBJ1-1; D remains ambiguous. The CDR3 is 10 amino acids. The V gene's germline CDR1 is MNHEY and CDR2 SVGAGI. Trimming removed 2 bases from V and 8 bases from J, with 3 bases in between. The CDR3 reads CASSYREAFF. CDR3 sequence (DNA): TGTGCCAGCAGTTACAGGGAAGCTTTCTTT.

This clone was recorded a few times. This sequence joins TRBV4-2 and TRBJ1-2; possibly TRBD1 for D (6 bases). There are 13 residues in the CDR3. The germline V gene encodes CDR1 LGHNA and CDR2 YNFKEQ. The V end lost 0 bases, the J end lost 4 bases, and 6 bases lay between the germline ends. The CDR3 reads CASSQDRGYGYTF. DNA for the CDR3: TGTGCCAGCAGCCAAGACAGGGGCTATGGCTACACCTTC.